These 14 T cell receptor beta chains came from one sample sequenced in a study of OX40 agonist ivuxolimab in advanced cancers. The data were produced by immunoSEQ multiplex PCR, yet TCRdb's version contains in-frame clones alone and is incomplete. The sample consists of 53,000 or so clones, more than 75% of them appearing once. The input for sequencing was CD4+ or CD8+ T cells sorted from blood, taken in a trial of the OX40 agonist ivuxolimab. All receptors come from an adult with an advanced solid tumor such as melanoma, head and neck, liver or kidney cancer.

The CDR3 DNA is TGTGCCATCAGTGACAGGGTTGGCCCCACAGATACGCAGTATTTT. Protein product: CAISDRVGPTDTQYF. The chain recombines TRBV10-3 with TRBJ2-3; D perhaps matches TRBD1 (5 bases). The CDR3 is made up of 15 amino acids. V shed 3 bases and J shed 2 bases, with 12 bases lying between them. Germline values: CDR1 ENHRY, CDR2 SYGVKD.

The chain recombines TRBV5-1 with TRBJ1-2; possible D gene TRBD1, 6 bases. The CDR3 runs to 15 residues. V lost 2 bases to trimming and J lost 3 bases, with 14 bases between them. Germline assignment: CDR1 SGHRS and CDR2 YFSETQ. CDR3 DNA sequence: TGCGCCAGCAGCTTCCAAGGGGGGGGTCACTATGGCTACACCTTC. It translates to CASSFQGGGHYGYTF.

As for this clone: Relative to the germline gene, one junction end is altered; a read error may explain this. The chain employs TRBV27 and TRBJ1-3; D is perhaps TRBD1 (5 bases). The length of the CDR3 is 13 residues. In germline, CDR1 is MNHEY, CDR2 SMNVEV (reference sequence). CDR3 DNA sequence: TGTGCCAGCAGTTTGCAGGGAGGAAGCACCATATATTTT. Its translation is CASSLQGGSTIYF.

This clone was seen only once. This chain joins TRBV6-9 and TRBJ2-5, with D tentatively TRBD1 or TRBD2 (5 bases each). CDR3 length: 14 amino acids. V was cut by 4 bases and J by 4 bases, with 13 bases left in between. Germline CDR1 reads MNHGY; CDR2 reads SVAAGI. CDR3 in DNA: TGTGCCAGCAGTTCAGGGAGATCAAGAGAGACCCAGTACTTC. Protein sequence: CASSSGRSRETQYF.

The CDR3 loop reads CASSPRIRGFDEQYF. DNA of the CDR3: TGTGCCAGCAGTCCAAGGATACGGGGGTTCGACGAGCAGTACTTC. V and J are TRBV14 and TRBJ2-7; possibly TRBD2 for D (6 bases). The CDR3 is made up of 15 amino acids. V was shortened by 6 bases and J by 5 bases, with 20 bases between the two germline ends. In germline, CDR1 is SGHDN, CDR2 FVKESK.

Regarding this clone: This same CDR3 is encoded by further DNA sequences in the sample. As DNA, the CDR3 is TGTGCCACCAGCAGAGATATCGTGAACACTGAAGCTTTCTTT. The encoded protein is CATSRDIVNTEAFF. The chain carries TRBV15 and TRBJ1-1; D is unclear. V lost 0 bases and J lost 0, with 5 bases in between. Germline loops: CDR1 LNHNV, CDR2 YYDKDF (reference sequence). CDR3 length: 14 amino acids.

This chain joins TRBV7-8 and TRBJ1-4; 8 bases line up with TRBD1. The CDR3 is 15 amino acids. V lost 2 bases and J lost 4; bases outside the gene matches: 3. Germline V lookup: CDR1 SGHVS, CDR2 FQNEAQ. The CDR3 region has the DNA TGTGCCAGCAGCTTATGGGGACAGGATAATGAAAAACTGTTTTTT. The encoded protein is CASSLWGQDNEKLFF.

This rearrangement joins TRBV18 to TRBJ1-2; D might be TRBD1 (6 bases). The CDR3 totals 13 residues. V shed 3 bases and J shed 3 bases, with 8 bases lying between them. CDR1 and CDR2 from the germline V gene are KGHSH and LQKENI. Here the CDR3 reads CASSPGGHYGYTF. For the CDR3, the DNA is TGTGCCAGCTCACCGGGGGGCCACTATGGCTACACCTTC.

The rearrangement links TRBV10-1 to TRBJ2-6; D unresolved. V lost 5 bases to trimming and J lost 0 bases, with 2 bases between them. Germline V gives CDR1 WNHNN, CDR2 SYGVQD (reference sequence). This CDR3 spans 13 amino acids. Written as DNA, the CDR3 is TGCGCCAGCAGTTCCTCTGGGGCCAACGTCCTGACTTTC. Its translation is CASSSSGANVLTF.

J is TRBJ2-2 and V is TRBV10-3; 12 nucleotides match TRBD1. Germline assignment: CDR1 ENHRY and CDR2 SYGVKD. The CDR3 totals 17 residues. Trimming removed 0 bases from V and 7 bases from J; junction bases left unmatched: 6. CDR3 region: CAISESKGQGAFGELFF. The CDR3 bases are TGTGCCATCAGTGAGTCCAAGGGACAGGGGGCGTTCGGGGAGCTGTTTTTT.

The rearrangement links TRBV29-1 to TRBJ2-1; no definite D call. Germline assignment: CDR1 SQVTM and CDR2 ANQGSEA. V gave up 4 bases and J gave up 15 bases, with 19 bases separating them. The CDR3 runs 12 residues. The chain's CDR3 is CSVGTSFRGRFF. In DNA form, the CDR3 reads TGCAGCGTTGGGACCTCTTTCCGCGGACGGTTCTTC.

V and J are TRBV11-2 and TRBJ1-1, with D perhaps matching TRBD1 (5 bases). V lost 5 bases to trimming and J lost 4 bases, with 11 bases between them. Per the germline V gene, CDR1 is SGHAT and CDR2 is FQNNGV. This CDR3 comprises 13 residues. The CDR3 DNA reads TGTGCCAGCAGCACAAACCAGGGCACTGAAGCTTTCTTT. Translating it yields CASSTNQGTEAFF.

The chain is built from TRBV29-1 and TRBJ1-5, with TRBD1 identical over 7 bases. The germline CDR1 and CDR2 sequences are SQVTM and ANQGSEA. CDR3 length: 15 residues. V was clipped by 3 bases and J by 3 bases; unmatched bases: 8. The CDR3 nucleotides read TGCAGCGTTGAGGATGACAGGGCCCCCAATCAGCCCCAGCATTTT. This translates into CSVEDDRAPNQPQHF.

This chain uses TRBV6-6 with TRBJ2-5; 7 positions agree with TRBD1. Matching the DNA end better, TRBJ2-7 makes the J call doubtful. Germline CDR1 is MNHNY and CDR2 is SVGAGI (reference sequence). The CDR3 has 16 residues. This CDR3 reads CASSAPGQWESYEQYF. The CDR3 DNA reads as TGTGCCAGCAGTGCGCCGGGACAGTGGGAATCCTACGAGCAGTACTTC.